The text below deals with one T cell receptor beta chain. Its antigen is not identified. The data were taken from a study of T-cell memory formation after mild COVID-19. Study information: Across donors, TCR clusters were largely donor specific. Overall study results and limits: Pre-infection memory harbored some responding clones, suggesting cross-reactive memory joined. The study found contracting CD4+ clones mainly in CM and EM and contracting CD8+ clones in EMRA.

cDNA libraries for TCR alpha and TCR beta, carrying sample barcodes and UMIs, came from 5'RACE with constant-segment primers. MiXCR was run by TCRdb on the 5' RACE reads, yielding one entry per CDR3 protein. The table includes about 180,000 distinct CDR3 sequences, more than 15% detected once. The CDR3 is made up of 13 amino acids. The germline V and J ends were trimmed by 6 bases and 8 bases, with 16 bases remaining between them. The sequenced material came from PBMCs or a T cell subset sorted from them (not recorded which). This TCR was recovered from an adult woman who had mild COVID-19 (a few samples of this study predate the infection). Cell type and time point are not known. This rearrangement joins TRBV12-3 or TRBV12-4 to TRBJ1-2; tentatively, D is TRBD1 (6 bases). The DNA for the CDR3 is TGTGCCAGCAGGCCGGCAGGGGCAGGGGGCTACACCTTC. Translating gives CASRPAGAGGYTF.